The clone carrying this T cell receptor beta chain was counted a few times. What it binds is unknown. The data belong to a study of cytomegalovirus exposure and HLA in healthy donors. Looking at the study overall: It was reported in a later analysis that the approximately 110 validation repertoires used the same platform as the roughly 640 first-cohort repertoires. Regarding the study as a whole: Specificity of three CMV-associated chains for CMV antigens was verified in vitro. Cytomegalovirus association was assigned to approximately 160 TCR beta chains.

Among the 90 to 150 subjects of the validation cohort, separate from the roughly 670-subject first cohort, were the donors. The CDR3 runs to 14 residues. The V end lost 7 bases, the J end lost 3 bases, and 16 bases lay between the germline ends. Looked up from germline, CDR1 is SGHNT and CDR2 is YYREEE (reference sequence). Sequenced by immunoSEQ multiplex PCR; TCRdb stores in-frame clones only, minus some. The sample includes a few hundred thousand clones, roughly 87% seen only once; the top ten take 12%. The chain links TRBV5-4 to TRBJ1-1; D may be TRBD1 (5 bases). The sample comprised PBMCs. The TCR sequence derives from a man aged 18 to 35 in good health and CMV-seropositive. Here the CDR3 reads CASGLRDLDTEAFF. The DNA for the CDR3 is TGTGCCAGCGGTTTGAGGGACTTAGACACTGAAGCTTTCTTT.